Below, 30 T cell receptor beta chains from the same sample are listed, as sequenced in a study of response to subunit inactivated influenza vaccine. TCRdb redid the calling of the RT-PCR reads with MiXCR, one entry per CDR3 protein. This table holds roughly 570,000 distinct CDR3 sequences, approximately 15% found once. This specimen consisted of PBMCs from blood, obtained 11 to 12 days after vaccination. The receptors here all came from a man in his fifties who received an inactivated influenza vaccine.

At least ten counts were recorded for this clonotype. The chain carries TRBV28 and TRBJ2-1, with 8 nucleotides matching TRBD2. Trimming took 5 bases from V and 9 from J; bases not matched to a gene: 12. The CDR3 runs to 15 residues. Germline V lookup: CDR1 MDHEN, CDR2 SYDVKM. The chain's CDR3 is CASSRGGAYSFEQFF. The CDR3 DNA reads as TGTGCCAGCAGTCGGGGGGGAGCCTATTCTTTTGAGCAGTTCTTC. The full variable domain, in which reference TRBV28 and TRBJ2-1 provide the parts outside the CDR3, is DVKVTQSSRYLVKRTGEKVFLECVQDMDHENMFWYRQDPGLGLRLIYFSYDVKMKEKGDIPEGYSVSREKKERFSLILESASTNQTSMYLCASSRGGAYSFEQFFGPGTRLTVL.

V and J are TRBV7-2 and TRBJ2-2; TRBD1 matches at 8 bases. The germline gives CDR1 SGHTA, CDR2 FQGNSA. Trimming took 6 bases from V and 1 from J; bases not matched to a gene: 7. The CDR3 consists of 16 residues. CDR3 loop: CASRHGQGWNTGELFF. CDR3 nucleotide sequence: TGTGCCAGCAGACACGGACAGGGCTGGAACACCGGGGAGCTGTTTTTT.

This clonotype was counted only a few times. The germline gene is not matched at one end of the junction; a read error may be the cause. This chain uses TRBV18 with TRBJ2-5; 7 bases line up with TRBD1. The CDR3 length is 17 residues. CDR1 is KGHSH and CDR2 is LQKENI in the germline V gene. The CDR3 loop is CASSTPVRGQIFETQYF. CDR3 DNA: TGTGCCAGCTCAACACCTGTGAGGGGGCAGATTTTTGAGACCCAGTACTTC.

The chain combines TRBV18 with TRBJ1-3; no firm D call. CDR3 length: 14 amino acids. Germline CDR1 KGHSH, CDR2 LQKENI. Trimming took off 3 bases at V and 6 bases at J, with 12 bases between the two ends. This chain's CDR3 is CASSPTSRENTIYF. The CDR3 bases are TGTGCCAGCTCACCTACGTCGAGAGAAAACACCATATATTTT. Using reference TRBV18 and TRBJ1-3 for the parts outside the CDR3, the full variable domain is NAGVMQNPRHLVRRRGQEARLRCSPMKGHSHVYWYRQLPEEGLKFMVYLQKENIIDESGMPKERFSAEFPKEGPSILRIQQVVRGDSAAYFCASSPTSRENTIYFGEGSWLTVV.

This clonotype came up a few times. V usage is TRBV9 and J usage is TRBJ2-3; 10 bases are a match to TRBD1. This CDR3 has 16 amino acids. From germline, CDR1 is SGDLS and CDR2 YYNGEE. The junction had 7 bases not matched to a gene; V was cut back by 3 bases and J by 3 bases. For the CDR3, the DNA is TGTGCCAGCAGCGCCAGGACAGGGGGAATTACAGATACGCAGTATTTT. Protein sequence: CASSARTGGITDTQYF.

The CDR3 DNA reads TGCGCCAGCAGCTTGGGGTTATCCGACCCGAACCAAGAGACCCAGTACTTC. This codes for CASSLGLSDPNQETQYF. The chain carries TRBV5-1 and TRBJ2-5, with D unresolved. The CDR3 contains 17 residues. V lost 0 bases and J lost 0, with 15 bases in between. Germline assignment: CDR1 SGHRS and CDR2 YFSETQ. Combining the CDR3 with reference TRBV5-1 and TRBJ2-5 gives the whole variable domain KAGVTQTPRYLIKTRGQQVTLSCSPISGHRSVSWYQQTPGQGLQFLFEYFSETQRNKGNFPGRFSGRQFSNSRSEMNVSTLELGDSALYLCASSLGLSDPNQETQYFGPGTRLLVL.

The chain carries TRBV7-9 and TRBJ1-5; D uncertain. This CDR3 region has 12 residues. Germline V CDR1 and CDR2: SEHNR, FQNEAQ (reference sequence). The germline V and J ends were trimmed by 1 base and 6 bases, with 4 bases remaining between them. In DNA, the CDR3 is TGTGCCAGCAGCTTAGATATTCAGCCCCAGCATTTT. It yields the protein CASSLDIQPQHF.

This clonotype was recorded at least ten times. This chain links TRBV7-3 with TRBJ1-1; a possible D gene is TRBD1 (6 bases). V gave up 3 bases and J gave up 6 bases, with 11 bases separating them. Germline V CDR1 and CDR2: SGHTA, FQGTGA. The CDR3 has 13 residues. This chain's CDR3 is CASSFSGAAEAFF. The DNA for the CDR3 is TGTGCCAGCAGCTTCTCAGGGGCAGCTGAAGCTTTCTTT.

In this sample, this clonotype turned up a few times. The chain carries TRBV5-6 and TRBJ2-1, with D maybe TRBD2 (7 bases). Trimming took off 0 bases at V and 8 bases at J, with 15 bases between the two ends. The CDR3 consists of 15 residues. In germline, CDR1 is SGHDT, CDR2 YYEEEE. The CDR3 nucleotides read TGTGCCAGCAGCTTGGTTTGGGGGGGGCAGGATGAGCAGTTCTTC. Amino acids: CASSLVWGGQDEQFF.

This clonotype was counted between two and nine times. J is TRBJ1-3 and V is TRBV4-3; TRBD1 matches at 7 bases. The CDR3 has 13 residues. From germline, CDR1 is LGHNA and CDR2 YSLEER. V lost 4 bases, J lost 9 bases, and 6 bases stayed unmatched. The CDR3 loop reads CASSRQTGLTIYF. The CDR3 DNA sequence: TGCGCCAGCAGCCGACAGACAGGGCTCACCATATATTTT.

V usage is TRBV12-3 or TRBV12-4 and J usage is TRBJ2-3; TRBD2 matches 8 bases. The CDR3 is 15 residues long. The ends lost 4 bases at V and 7 bases at J; junction bases unmatched: 10. DNA for the CDR3: TGTGCCAGCAGTTCCCTTAGCGGGAATCCAAATACGCAGTATTTT. Its translation is CASSSLSGNPNTQYF.

The V call is TRBV5-1, the J call TRBJ2-1; 7 bases line up with TRBD2. The germline CDR1 and CDR2 sequences are SGHRS and YFSETQ. The ends lost 6 bases at V and 7 bases at J; junction bases unmatched: 16. The CDR3 contains 16 residues. This chain's CDR3 is CASTSTAGAVWNEQFF. CDR3 DNA: TGCGCCAGCACGTCCACCGCGGGAGCTGTCTGGAATGAGCAGTTCTTC.

This clonotype was seen a handful of times. The chain combines TRBV12-3 or TRBV12-4 with TRBJ2-3; possible D gene TRBD1, 5 bases. The CDR3 spans 15 residues. V was shortened by 6 bases and J by 2 bases, with 15 bases between the two germline ends. The CDR3 DNA is TGTGCCAGCAGGGTGGGTGGGGCCCACACAGATACGCAGTATTTT. Translated: CASRVGGAHTDTQYF.

This chain joins TRBV6-1 and TRBJ2-5, with TRBD2 matching over 8 bases. Germline V gene lookup returns CDR1 MNHNS and CDR2 SASEGT. The CDR3 has 14 residues. V lost 6 bases, J lost 1 base, and 4 bases stayed unmatched. This CDR3 is CASSDSGAQETQYF. Here the CDR3 DNA reads TGTGCCAGCAGCGATAGCGGGGCCCAAGAGACCCAGTACTTC.

A few counts support this clonotype. The V gene is TRBV7-9, the J gene TRBJ2-3, with TRBD1 matching 7 bases. The length of the CDR3 is 17 residues. The germline CDR1 and CDR2 sequences are SEHNR and FQNEAQ (reference sequence). Trimming removed 5 bases from V and 1 base from J; junction bases left unmatched: 12. The CDR3 region is CASSPGVGTAGTDTQYF. The CDR3 nucleotides read TGTGCCAGCAGCCCCGGTGTCGGGACAGCCGGCACAGATACGCAGTATTTT.

The rearrangement links TRBV29-1 to TRBJ1-1; D may be TRBD1 (6 bases). The CDR3 runs 13 residues. V was clipped by 0 bases and J by 6 bases, with 11 bases between them. Germline CDR1 SQVTM, CDR2 ANQGSEA. The CDR3 region is CSVEDFEGAEAFF. The CDR3 nucleotides read TGCAGCGTTGAAGATTTTGAGGGGGCTGAAGCTTTCTTT.

This clonotype has only a few counts. DNA of the CDR3: TGTGCCACCGGGACTAGCGGGAGGGCCCTTGAGACCCAGTACTTC. It is translated as CATGTSGRALETQYF. V usage is TRBV24-1 and J usage is TRBJ2-5, with 16 bases that match TRBD2. The J segment lost 5 bases and the V segment lost 9 bases, leaving 5 bases of the junction unmatched. Looked up from germline, CDR1 is KGHDR and CDR2 is SFDVKD. The CDR3 sequence is 15 residues long.

In this sample, this clonotype turned up many times. The chain joins TRBV18 to TRBJ2-5; D is unclear. The V and J ends lost 3 bases and 2 bases respectively, with 4 bases between them. In germline, CDR1 is KGHSH, CDR2 LQKENI. CDR3 length equals 12 residues. The CDR3 region has the DNA TGTGCCAGCTCACCGGGGCAAGAGACCCAGTACTTC. This translates into CASSPGQETQYF. Full variable domain (rest looked up from reference TRBV18 and TRBJ2-5): NAGVMQNPRHLVRRRGQEARLRCSPMKGHSHVYWYRQLPEEGLKFMVYLQKENIIDESGMPKERFSAEFPKEGPSILRIQQVVRGDSAAYFCASSPGQETQYFGPGTRLLVL.

CDR3 sequence: CASTIGSGGGYEQYF. In nucleotides, the CDR3 is TGTGCCAGCACCATAGGGTCCGGGGGTGGGTACGAGCAGTACTTC. The chain joins TRBV7-2 to TRBJ2-7; TRBD2 might be the D (6 bases). Germline V lookup: CDR1 SGHTA, CDR2 FQGNSA. This CDR3 contains 15 residues. The germline V and J ends were trimmed by 7 bases and 4 bases, with 20 bases remaining between them.

This clonotype appeared a few times. V and J are TRBV12-3 or TRBV12-4 and TRBJ2-5; 8 bases agree with TRBD1. V lost 5 bases to trimming and J lost 5 bases; unmatched junction nucleotides: 10. The CDR3 is made up of 15 amino acids. CDR3 bases: TGTGCCAGCAGTGGCAGGGGGCGCGGGTTTGAGACCCAGTACTTC. Its protein product is CASSGRGRGFETQYF.

DNA of the CDR3: TGCAGTGCTAGAGATCTACTAGCTGAGCAGTACTTC. This gives the protein CSARDLLAEQYF. The V call is TRBV20-1, the J call TRBJ2-7, with D possibly TRBD2 on 6 matching bases. Looked up from germline, CDR1 is DFQATT and CDR2 is SNEGSKA (reference sequence). V shed 0 bases and J shed 7 bases, with 10 bases lying between them. This CDR3 comprises 12 residues.

The chain links TRBV28 to TRBJ2-3, with 9 positions matching TRBD1. Germline-derived CDR1 and CDR2 are MDHEN and SYDVKM. The CDR3 extends over 16 amino acids. V lost 4 bases to trimming and J lost 6 bases; unmatched junction nucleotides: 11. The CDR3 DNA is TGTGCCAGCAGTTCACGACAGGGGGGGCAAGTTGATACGCAGTATTTT. Translation: CASSSRQGGQVDTQYF.

As regards this clonotype: The germline gene is not matched at one end of the junction; a read error may be the cause. The V and J genes are TRBV7-2 and TRBJ2-7; 7 nucleotides align to TRBD1. The CDR3 contains 14 residues. Germline CDR1 and CDR2: SGHTA and FQGNSA. The CDR3, as DNA: TGTGCCGGCAGCTTAGCAGGGGGACGCCACGAGCAGTACTTC. Translating gives CAGSLAGGRHEQYF.

Concerning this clonotype itself: An end of the junction does not agree with germline; a read error may underlie this. The chain joins TRBV20-1 to TRBJ2-1; a weak D match, TRBD2 (7 bases). From germline, CDR1 is DFQATT and CDR2 SNEGSKA (reference sequence). The CDR3 contains 17 residues. CDR3 in DNA: TGCTGTGCTAGAGATCCCTTTTGGGAGGGGGTGAGAGATGAGCAGTTCTTC. Its protein is CCARDPFWEGVRDEQFF.

The gene calls are TRBV7-9 and TRBJ1-2; 7 positions agree with TRBD1. This CDR3 region has 14 residues. CDR1 and CDR2 (germline): SEHNR, FQNEAQ (reference sequence). After removal of 5 bases from V and 7 bases from J, the junction contained 10 bases not matched to a gene. The CDR3 sequence: CASSPGRGRFGYTF. CDR3 nucleotides: TGTGCCAGCAGCCCTGGGAGGGGGCGTTTTGGCTACACCTTC.

This sequence joins TRBV6-1 and TRBJ1-1; TRBD1 matches 9 bases. Per the germline V gene, CDR1 is MNHNS and CDR2 is SASEGT. V lost 8 bases to trimming and J lost 6 bases; unmatched junction nucleotides: 10. The CDR3 has 14 residues. This CDR3 reads CASCRTGVVAEAFF. The CDR3 DNA reads as TGTGCCAGCTGTCGGACAGGGGTTGTCGCTGAAGCTTTCTTT.

The gene calls are TRBV7-2 and TRBJ1-2; D is perhaps TRBD1 (5 bases). The CDR3 totals 15 residues. Trimming pared 5 bases from V and 2 bases from J, leaving 15 bases between. Germline V gene sequence: CDR1 SGHTA, CDR2 FQGNSA. The CDR3 loop reads CASSPGPGENYGYTF. The CDR3 DNA is TGTGCCAGCAGCCCAGGGCCGGGGGAGAACTATGGCTACACCTTC.

This clonotype was found a few times. The CDR3 here is CASSDLGQGETQYF. In nucleotides, the CDR3 is TGTGCCAGCAGTGACCTGGGACAGGGAGAGACCCAGTACTTC. The chain links TRBV2 to TRBJ2-5; 9 bases agree with TRBD1. Germline values: CDR1 SNHLY, CDR2 FYNNEI. This CDR3 region has 14 residues. Germline trimming cut 3 bases from V and 4 bases from J; bases unmatched to any gene: 3.

CDR3 sequence: CASAPGHQTYEQYF. CDR3 DNA: TGTGCCAGCGCGCCGGGACATCAGACCTACGAGCAGTACTTC. The rearrangement links TRBV7-2 to TRBJ2-7; TRBD1 might be the D (6 bases). CDR3 length: 14 residues. CDR1 and CDR2 from the germline V gene are SGHTA and FQGNSA. With 8 bases removed from V and 2 bases from J, the gap between germline ends came to 16 bases. Drawing the rest from reference TRBV7-2 and TRBJ2-7, the complete variable domain is GAGVSQSPSNKVTEKGKDVELRCDPISGHTALYWYRQSLGQGLEFLIYFQGNSAPDKSGLPSDRFSAERTGGSVSTLTIQRTQQEDSAVYLCASAPGHQTYEQYFGPGTRLTVT.

The chain employs TRBV5-1 and TRBJ2-2; 8 bases align to TRBD1. The germline V gene encodes CDR1 SGHRS and CDR2 YFSETQ. J gave up 7 bases and V 0 bases, and 5 bases lay outside the gene matches. The CDR3 has 15 residues. As DNA, the CDR3 is TGCGCCAGCAGCTTGGTTCCGACAGGGGTCGGGGAGCTGTTTTTT. This encodes CASSLVPTGVGELFF.